These T cell receptor beta chains were read from a single sample in a study of cytomegalovirus exposure and HLA in healthy donors. Assay used: immunoSEQ multiplex PCR; TCRdb lists only in-frame clones, some missing. The sample totals about 88,000 clones. The sequenced material came from PBMCs. The source is a girl between 10 and 17 years old in good health and CMV-seropositive. The CDR3 runs from the conserved cysteine through the conserved F or W. The D gene is left open where the match is weak. Only some rows state a clone size, as once, few, many or a class for expanded clones.

cdr3_aa	cdr3_nt	clone_size	j_call	v_call	d_call
CASSIGRGSEAFF	TGTGCCAGTAGTATAGGGCGGGGATCTGAAGCTTTCTTT	-	TRBJ1-1	TRBV19	-
CASSLVGGTNTEAFF	TGTGCCAGCAGCTTAGTCGGGGGAACGAACACTGAAGCTTTCTTT	-	TRBJ1-1	TRBV7-9	-
CASSANTGDAAFF	TGTGCCAGCAGCGCCAACACAGGGGATGCGGCTTTCTTT	-	TRBJ1-1	TRBV7-9	TRBD1
CASSPSGGFNEQFF	TGCGCCAGCAGCCCCAGCGGGGGGTTCAATGAGCAGTTCTTC	-	TRBJ2-1	TRBV4-3	TRBD2
CASSRDSLMNTEAFF	TGTGCCAGCAGTCGGGACAGCCTCATGAACACTGAAGCTTTCTTT	-	TRBJ1-1	TRBV9	TRBD1
CASSSTWDFSDTQYF	TGTGCCAGCAGTTCCACCTGGGACTTCTCAGATACGCAGTATTTT	-	TRBJ2-3	TRBV7-9	-
CASSQEPGLARETQYF	TGCGCCAGCAGCCAGGAACCGGGACTAGCACGGGAGACCCAGTACTTC	-	TRBJ2-5	TRBV4-1	TRBD2
CASSTGNGGYTF	TGTGCCAGCAGCACGGGGAACGGGGGCTACACCTTC	-	TRBJ1-2	TRBV7-3	-
CASSYLAGPNEQFF	TGTGCCAGCAGTTACCTAGCGGGTCCCAATGAGCAGTTCTTC	medium-sized	TRBJ2-1	TRBV6-5	TRBD2
CASSGWGDGEQFF	TGTGCCAGCAGTGGATGGGGGGACGGGGAGCAGTTCTTC	-	TRBJ2-1	TRBV25-1	-
CASSYSRLSSYEQYF	TGTGCCAGCAGTTACTCGCGACTAAGCTCCTACGAGCAGTACTTC	-	TRBJ2-7	TRBV6-5	-
CASSQATGVNSPLHF	TGTGCCAGCAGCCAGGCGACAGGGGTCAATTCACCCCTCCACTTT	-	TRBJ1-6	TRBV4-2	TRBD1
CASSVSKGSNQPQHF	TGTGCCAGCAGTGTCTCTAAGGGGAGCAATCAGCCCCAGCATTTT	-	TRBJ1-5	TRBV6-5	-
CASREFSGPGELFF	TGTGCCAGCAGGGAGTTTAGCGGGCCCGGGGAGCTGTTTTTT	-	TRBJ2-2	TRBV6-6	TRBD2
CASSPSGSRSYEQYF	TGTGCCAGCAGTCCGTCGGGGTCTAGGTCCTACGAGCAGTACTTC	-	TRBJ2-7	TRBV6-5	-
CASSYSGPGTMNGYTF	TGTGCCAGCAGTTACTCGGGTCCCGGGACTATGAATGGCTACACCTTC	-	TRBJ1-2	TRBV6-5	-
CASSDTSGGALDTQYF	TGTGCCAGCAGTGACACTAGCGGGGGGGCCTTAGATACGCAGTATTTT	-	TRBJ2-3	TRBV25-1	TRBD2
CAWSPSGDYQETQYF	TGTGCCTGGAGTCCGTCGGGGGATTACCAAGAGACCCAGTACTTC	-	TRBJ2-5	TRBV30	-
CASSAQGANTEAFF	TGTGCCAGCAGCGCCCAGGGGGCGAACACTGAAGCTTTCTTT	-	TRBJ1-1	TRBV9	TRBD1
CTITQGLDGYTF	TGCACCATCACACAGGGGCTTGATGGCTACACCTTC	-	TRBJ1-2	TRBV29-1	TRBD1
CASSFSLKGGETQYF	TGTGCCAGCAGCTTTTCCCTGAAAGGGGGAGAGACCCAGTACTTC	-	TRBJ2-5	TRBV7-2	-
CASSPGVDTQYF	TGTGCCAGCAGCCCAGGGGTCGATACGCAGTATTTT	-	TRBJ2-3	TRBV7-3	-
CASSQTPNTEAFF	TGTGCCAGCAGCCAAACACCCAACACTGAAGCTTTCTTT	-	TRBJ1-1	TRBV7-7	-
CASLPGGREKLFF	TGTGCCAGTCTCCCGGGGGGTCGGGAAAAACTGTTTTTT	-	TRBJ1-4	TRBV19	-
CASSYDPSRDYGYTF	TGTGCCAGCAGTTACGATCCGTCGAGGGACTATGGCTACACCTTC	-	TRBJ1-2	TRBV2	-
CASSQVQQGGNSPLHF	TGCGCCAGCAGCCAAGTTCAACAGGGTGGTAATTCACCCCTCCACTTT	-	TRBJ1-6	TRBV4-1	-
CASSPGQGNEKLFF	TGTGCCAGCAGCCCGGGACAGGGTAATGAAAAACTGTTTTTT	-	TRBJ1-4	TRBV2	TRBD1
CASSLEDRTLPAYEQYF	TGCGCCAGCAGCTTGGAGGACAGGACCCTTCCAGCCTACGAGCAGTACTTC	-	TRBJ2-7	TRBV5-1	TRBD1
CAWSAPQGEAFF	TGTGCCTGGAGTGCCCCACAGGGTGAAGCTTTCTTT	-	TRBJ1-1	TRBV30	-
CASSPPFRDWGTDTQYF	TGTGCCAGCAGCCCACCCTTCAGGGATTGGGGCACAGATACGCAGTATTTT	-	TRBJ2-3	TRBV7-2	-
CASSLGPGDGYTF	TGTGCCAGCAGCTTGGGTCCTGGAGATGGCTACACCTTC	-	TRBJ1-2	TRBV5-4	-
CASSLHSTDTQYF	TGCGCCAGCAGCTTGCATAGCACAGATACGCAGTATTTT	-	TRBJ2-3	TRBV5-1	-